Listed below are T cell receptor beta chains from one sample, sequenced in a study of molecular identifiers for immune sequencing clone quantification. TCRdb re-called the PCR reads with MiXCR, one entry per CDR3 protein. This sample has about 40,000 distinct CDR3 sequences, with roughly 19% found just once. Sequenced input: naive CD8+ T cells from blood, with Jurkat cell RNA spiked in. These receptors were collected from a human donor in good health. Some libraries in this study had Jurkat cell RNA spiked in. Both conserved end residues are part of each CDR3. A D gene is named only where the DNA matches it firmly. The listing skips clone size in some rows; elsewhere it reads once, few, many or a size class.

len,v_gene,j_gene,d_gene,abundance,CDR3nt,CDR3aa
13,TRBV19,TRBJ2-7,TRBD1,many,TGTGCCAGTAGCCCGGGACAGGCCTACGAGCAGTACTTC,CASSPGQAYEQYF
16,TRBV4-3,TRBJ2-3,NA,many,TGCGCCAGCAGCCCCGGGGCCCTACCGCGCACAGATACGCAGTATTTT,CASSPGALPRTDTQYF
15,TRBV6-6,TRBJ2-3,TRBD1,many,TGTGCCAGCACTCTCCCGGGACAGGTCGCAGATACGCAGTATTTT,CASTLPGQVADTQYF
16,TRBV20-1,TRBJ2-3,TRBD2,many,TGCAGTGCTAGAGGGGTGCCTAGCGGGGGTTTGGATACGCAGTATTTT,CSARGVPSGGLDTQYF
15,TRBV7-9,TRBJ2-3,TRBD1,many,TGTGCCAGCAGTAAACTCAGGGGGAGTACAGATACGCAGTATTTT,CASSKLRGSTDTQYF
18,TRBV28,TRBJ2-7,TRBD2,medium-sized,TGTGCCAGCAGAAAGACCCCGGGACTAGCGGGAGTGGGCTACGAGCAGTACTTC,CASRKTPGLAGVGYEQYF
16,TRBV27,TRBJ1-5,NA,many,TGTGCCAGCAGTTCTATCCCCATGGACCTCAATCAGCCCCAGCATTTT,CASSSIPMDLNQPQHF
13,TRBV6-5,TRBJ2-2,TRBD1,many,TGTGCCAGCAGAAACAGGGGTCCCGGGGAGCTGTTTTTT,CASRNRGPGELFF
11,TRBV27,TRBJ2-7,NA,NA,TGTGCCAGCAGACTCTACTACGAGCAGTACTTC,CASRLYYEQYF
16,TRBV6-5,TRBJ2-2,TRBD2,many,TGTGCCAGCAGTCTGGAGACTAGCGGTAGAGTGGGGGAGCTGTTTTTT,CASSLETSGRVGELFF
16,TRBV4-1,TRBJ2-5,NA,many,TGCGCCAGCAGCTCCCCAAACGTTGCAGGGGAAGAGACCCAGTACTTC,CASSSPNVAGEETQYF
11,TRBV2,TRBJ2-7,NA,many,TGTGCCAGCAGTGAAGCGTACGAGCAGTACTTC,CASSEAYEQYF
14,TRBV18,TRBJ2-3,NA,many,TGTGCCACTCTGTCGGGGGCGAGCACAGATACGCAGTATTTT,CATLSGASTDTQYF
16,TRBV14,TRBJ2-3,TRBD2,many,TGTGCCAGCAGCCAAGTTTTCGGGGGGGCATTGGATACGCAGTATTTT,CASSQVFGGALDTQYF
17,TRBV20-1,TRBJ2-3,NA,many,TGCAGTGCTAGAGATCCAACCGGGGACGCTAGCACAGATACGCAGTATTTT,CSARDPTGDASTDTQYF
15,TRBV20-1,TRBJ2-7,NA,few,TGCAGTGCTACCCGACGCGGACAGTACTCCTACGAGCAGTACTTC,CSATRRGQYSYEQYF
16,TRBV19,TRBJ1-5,NA,many,TGTGCCAGTAGTATGTTTTCGGGGGCAAGCAATCAGCCCCAGCATTTT,CASSMFSGASNQPQHF
15,TRBV4-1,TRBJ2-7,TRBD1,many,TGCGCCAGCAGCCAACTGACAGGGGGTGTCTACGAGCAGTACTTC,CASSQLTGGVYEQYF
16,TRBV27,TRBJ2-7,TRBD2,NA,TGTGCCAGCAGTTCCGGACTAGCGGGAGCCCCCGGCGAGCAGTACTTC,CASSSGLAGAPGEQYF
12,TRBV20-1,TRBJ2-5,NA,many,TGCAGTGCTAGAGCTGAGGGGGAGACCCAGTACTTC,CSARAEGETQYF
13,TRBV27,TRBJ2-7,NA,many,TGTGCCAGCAGCCCCAACCCTCCCAACGAGCAGTACTTC,CASSPNPPNEQYF
13,TRBV20-1,TRBJ1-2,NA,many,TGCAGTGCTAGAGGGGGCAGACCCTATGGCTACACCTTC,CSARGGRPYGYTF
15,TRBV7-9,TRBJ2-5,NA,many,TGTGCCAGCAGCTTAGACGGAACAAACCAAGAGACCCAGTACTTC,CASSLDGTNQETQYF